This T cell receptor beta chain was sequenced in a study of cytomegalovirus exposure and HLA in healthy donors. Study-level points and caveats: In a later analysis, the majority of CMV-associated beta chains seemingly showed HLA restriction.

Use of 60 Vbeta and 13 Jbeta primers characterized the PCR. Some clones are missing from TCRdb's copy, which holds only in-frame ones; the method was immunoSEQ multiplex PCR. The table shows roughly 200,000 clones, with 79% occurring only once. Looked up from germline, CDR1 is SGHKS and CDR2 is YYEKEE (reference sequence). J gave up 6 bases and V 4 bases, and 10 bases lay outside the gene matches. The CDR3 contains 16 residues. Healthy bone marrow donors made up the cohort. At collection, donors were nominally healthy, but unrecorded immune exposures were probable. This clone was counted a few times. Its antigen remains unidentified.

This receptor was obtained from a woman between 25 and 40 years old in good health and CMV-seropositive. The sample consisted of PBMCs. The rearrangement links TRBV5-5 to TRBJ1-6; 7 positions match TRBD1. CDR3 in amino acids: CASSLNAGTANSPLHF. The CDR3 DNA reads TGTGCCAGCAGCCTAAACGCCGGGACAGCTAATTCACCCCTCCACTTT.